The next 21 T cell receptor beta chains were all read from a single sample in a study of blood T cell repertoires in COVID-19. Only in-frame clones appear in the TCRdb table, and some are missing; sequencing was by immunoSEQ multiplex PCR. The sample has around 200,000 clones, around 80% seen once. Material for sequencing was peripheral blood. These receptors were taken from a man between 50 and 59 years old with active or convalescent COVID-19.

The J gene is TRBJ1-3, the V gene TRBV6-5, with D hard to call. CDR1 is MNHEY and CDR2 is SVGAGI in the germline V gene. This CDR3 comprises 16 residues. V shed 0 bases and J shed 0 bases, with 9 bases lying between them. The CDR3 here is CASSYSAGLSGNTIYF. CDR3 nucleotide sequence: TGTGCCAGCAGTTACTCGGCAGGTCTCTCTGGAAACACCATATATTTT.

This clone was seen a few times. The CDR3 here is CASTTGTGYEKLFF. DNA of the CDR3: TGTGCCAGCACCACCGGGACAGGGTATGAAAAACTGTTTTTT. The chain recombines TRBV6-1 with TRBJ1-4; 9 bases line up with TRBD1. This CDR3 is built from 14 residues. Germline V gene lookup returns CDR1 MNHNS and CDR2 SASEGT. J was trimmed by 6 bases and V by 7 bases; bases with no gene match: 6.

The chain has TRBV7-2 and TRBJ2-2, with TRBD2 matching 13 bases. Germline V gives CDR1 SGHTA, CDR2 FQGNSA. After removal of 5 bases from V and 2 bases from J, the junction contained 5 bases not matched to a gene. This CDR3 contains 17 residues. CDR3 sequence reads: CASSPWTSGRNTGELFF. The CDR3 DNA follows: TGTGCCAGCAGCCCCTGGACTAGCGGGAGAAACACCGGGGAGCTGTTTTTT.

For the CDR3, the DNA is TGTGCCACCAGCAGACAACCGGGACAGGGCTACGAGCAGTACTTC. It yields the protein CATSRQPGQGYEQYF. V gene TRBV15 combines with J gene TRBJ2-7, with 9 bases that match TRBD1. Germline V gives CDR1 LNHNV, CDR2 YYDKDF (reference sequence). V lost 2 bases, J lost 3 bases, and 5 bases stayed unmatched. The CDR3 has 15 amino acids. The full variable domain, its missing parts supplied by reference TRBV15 and TRBJ2-7, is DAMVIQNPRYQVTQFGKPVTLSCSQTLNHNVMYWYQQKSSQAPKLLFHYYDKDFNNEADTPDNFQSRRPNTSFCFLDIRSPGLGDTAMYLCATSRQPGQGYEQYFGPGTRLTVT.

V usage is TRBV30 and J usage is TRBJ1-2; a possible D gene is TRBD1 (5 bases). V lost 0 bases, J lost 4 bases, and 18 bases lay in between. The CDR3 has 16 amino acids. CDR1 and CDR2 from the germline V gene are GTSNPN and SVGIG (reference sequence). CDR3 amino acids: CAWSVIGTRPPYGYTF. CDR3 DNA: TGTGCCTGGAGTGTAATAGGGACTAGACCACCCTATGGCTACACCTTC.

CDR3 protein: CASSYRGSGNQPQHF. The CDR3 DNA reads TGTGCCAGCAGTTACCGGGGGTCTGGGAATCAGCCCCAGCATTTT. This rearrangement joins TRBV6-5 to TRBJ1-5; possible D gene TRBD1, 5 bases. The germline V gene has CDR1 MNHEY and CDR2 SVGAGI. The CDR3 covers 15 residues. V lost 2 bases and J 4 bases, leaving 12 bases between the germline ends.

The chain recombines TRBV4-3 with TRBJ1-2, with a tentative D call TRBD1 (6 bases). CDR3 length equals 15 residues. Deletions cut 1 base from V and 2 bases from J, with 11 bases between. Germline values: CDR1 LGHNA, CDR2 YSLEER. Written as DNA, the CDR3 is TGCGCCAGCAGCCAAGGATCGACAGGAAACTATGGCTACACCTTC. Protein sequence: CASSQGSTGNYGYTF.

The rearrangement joins TRBV11-2 to TRBJ1-2, with 7 bases that match TRBD1. V trimming: 4 bases; J trimming: 4 bases; junction bases outside the gene matches: 6. The V gene's germline CDR1 is SGHAT and CDR2 FQNNGV. This CDR3 region has 14 residues. The DNA for the CDR3 is TGTGCCAGCAGCTCGCCGACAGGGTCCTATGGCTACACCTTC. This codes for CASSSPTGSYGYTF.

This clone was found once. The chain recombines TRBV21-1 with TRBJ1-5. TRBV21-1 is a pseudogene. CDR3 length: 17 residues. Here the CDR3 DNA reads TGTGCCAGCAGCCACCCCCGGGAGTCTCGGGGCAATCAGCCCCAGCATTTT. It yields the protein CASSHPRESRGNQPQHF.

The chain links TRBV29-1 to TRBJ1-2; 12 nucleotides agree with TRBD1. The germline gives CDR1 SQVTM, CDR2 ANQGSEA. The CDR3 spans 15 residues. V shed 6 bases, J shed 2 bases, and the junction held 7 bases outside the gene matches. CDR3 DNA sequence: TGCAGCGTCCCCAGGGACAGGGGGCGGAACTATGGCTACACCTTC. This translates into CSVPRDRGRNYGYTF.

This clone is a singleton in its sample. The chain joins TRBV18 to TRBJ1-1; 8 bases line up with TRBD1. Germline values: CDR1 KGHSH, CDR2 LQKENI. The CDR3 is 16 amino acids. Trimming took 3 bases from V and 0 from J; bases not matched to a gene: 6. CDR3 nucleotides: TGTGCCAGCTCACCGGGACAGGTCTCCCTGAACACTGAAGCTTTCTTT. This codes for CASSPGQVSLNTEAFF.

The J gene is TRBJ1-2, the V gene TRBV13, with TRBD1 as a possible D gene (6 bases). Trimming cost V 6 bases and J 8 bases, with 10 bases left between them. The length of the CDR3 is 11 residues. Looked up from germline, CDR1 is PRHDT and CDR2 is FYEKMQ (reference sequence). CDR3 in DNA: TGTGCCAGCAGTCCAGGGGACGGCTACACCTTC. Translation gives CASSPGDGYTF. Drawing the rest from reference TRBV13 and TRBJ1-2, the complete variable domain is AAGVIQSPRHLIKEKRETATLKCYPIPRHDTVYWYQQGPGQDPQFLISFYEKMQSDKGSIPDRFSAQQFSDYHSELNMSSLELGDSALYFCASSPGDGYTFGSGTRLTVV.

This rearrangement joins TRBV7-3 to TRBJ1-3; D is unresolved. The CDR3 covers 14 residues. Per the germline V gene, CDR1 is SGHTA and CDR2 is FQGTGA. Trimming left V 2 bases short and J 0 bases short, with 5 bases between. The CDR3 coding sequence is TGTGCCAGCAGCTTAGACTTCTCTGGAAACACCATATATTTT. As protein: CASSLDFSGNTIYF.

V and J are TRBV10-3 and TRBJ2-3; 7 nucleotides align to TRBD2. In germline, CDR1 is ENHRY, CDR2 SYGVKD. The CDR3 contains 14 residues. With V trimmed by 6 bases and J by 1 base, 4 bases remained unmatched. The CDR3 DNA is TGTGCCATCAGAGGCAGCGGGGGCACAGATACGCAGTATTTT. This gives the protein CAIRGSGGTDTQYF.

The chain uses TRBV19 and TRBJ1-2; TRBD1 aligns across 7 bases. The CDR3 length is 16 residues. Losses at the gene ends were 3 bases for V and 8 bases for J; bases not matched to a gene: 15. Germline assignment: CDR1 LNHDA and CDR2 SQIVND (reference sequence). CDR3: CASSIATGRTPGGYTF. The DNA of the CDR3 is TGTGCCAGTAGTATTGCGACAGGGAGAACTCCTGGGGGCTACACCTTC.

This chain joins TRBV7-9 and TRBJ2-7; D possibly corresponds to TRBD2 (6 bases). There are 13 residues in the CDR3. The V end was cut by 3 bases, the J end by 3 bases, with 9 bases between. Germline V gives CDR1 SEHNR, CDR2 FQNEAQ (reference sequence). CDR3 coding DNA: TGTGCCAGCAGCTTGACTAGTTTCTACGAGCAGTACTTC. It encodes CASSLTSFYEQYF.

In this sample, this clone turned up many times. The chain joins TRBV29-1 to TRBJ1-2, with D maybe TRBD1 (5 bases). Trimming shortened V by 3 bases and J by 11 bases, and 19 bases separated the two germline ends. The CDR3 is 13 amino acids. The germline gives CDR1 SQVTM, CDR2 ANQGSEA. Here the CDR3 reads CSVEEGSFMGYTF. The CDR3 DNA is TGCAGCGTTGAGGAGGGGTCGTTTATGGGATACACCTTC.

The chain recombines TRBV11-2 with TRBJ1-4; maybe TRBD1 (6 bases). CDR1 is SGHAT and CDR2 is FQNNGV in the germline V gene. The CDR3 has 14 amino acids. Trimming removed 2 bases at V and 4 bases at J, with 8 bases between. The CDR3 spells CASSLRGGNEKLFF. The CDR3 DNA is TGTGCCAGCAGCTTAAGGGGGGGTAATGAAAAACTGTTTTTT.

The J gene is TRBJ2-7, the V gene TRBV3-1 (or the pseudogene TRBV3-2); TRBD1 might be the D (5 bases). Germline values: CDR1 LGHDT, CDR2 YNNKEL (reference sequence). The CDR3 length is 15 residues. V was clipped by 6 bases and J by 2 bases, with 17 bases between them. CDR3 bases: TGTGCCAGCAGGGCTATACGACAGTTTCCCTACGAGCAGTACTTC. This encodes CASRAIRQFPYEQYF.

This sequence joins TRBV5-6 and TRBJ2-7, with 8 bases identical to TRBD2. The junction had 9 bases not matched to a gene; V was cut back by 4 bases and J by 3 bases. Germline CDR1 is SGHDT and CDR2 is YYEEEE. This CDR3 region has 15 residues. CDR3 nucleotides: TGTGCCAGCAGCCCGGGCGGTAGCGGGAACTACGAGCAGTACTTC. Amino acid sequence: CASSPGGSGNYEQYF.

The chain uses TRBV18 and TRBJ2-1, with 14 bases fitting TRBD2. The V and J ends lost 0 bases and 5 bases, in that order; junction bases with no gene match: 0. Germline V gives CDR1 KGHSH, CDR2 LQKENI. This CDR3 has 16 residues. The CDR3: CASSPPGLAGDNEQFF. The CDR3 region has the DNA TGTGCCAGCTCACCACCGGGACTAGCGGGGGACAATGAGCAGTTCTTC.